This T cell receptor (beta chain) originates from a study of cytomegalovirus exposure and HLA in healthy donors. Here immunoSEQ multiplex PCR was the method, and the copy in TCRdb shows in-frame clones only, minus some. The sample contains roughly 190,000 clones, around nine tenths of which appear only once. Trimming cost V 0 bases and J 2 bases; bases outside gene matches: 2. Germline CDR1 is GTSNPN and CDR2 is SVGIG (reference sequence). This CDR3 comprises 14 residues. Sequencing was carried out using PBMCs. This TCR derives from a young man in good health and CMV-seropositive. This chain uses TRBV30 with TRBJ2-7; TRBD1 agrees at 9 bases. DNA of the CDR3: TGTGCCTGGAGTGTCGGGACAGGGACCTACGAGCAGTACTTC. Its translation: CAWSVGTGTYEQYF.